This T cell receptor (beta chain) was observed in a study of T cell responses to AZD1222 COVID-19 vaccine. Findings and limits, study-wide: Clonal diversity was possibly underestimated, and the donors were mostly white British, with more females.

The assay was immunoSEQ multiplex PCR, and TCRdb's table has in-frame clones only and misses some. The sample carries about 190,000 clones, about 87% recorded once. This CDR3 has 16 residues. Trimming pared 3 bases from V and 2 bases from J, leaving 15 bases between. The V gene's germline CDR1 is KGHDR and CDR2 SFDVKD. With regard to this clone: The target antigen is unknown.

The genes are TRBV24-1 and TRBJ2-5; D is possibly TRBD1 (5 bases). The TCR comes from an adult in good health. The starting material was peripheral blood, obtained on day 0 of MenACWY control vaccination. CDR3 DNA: TGTGCCACCAGTGATGTAAAAGAACAGGCTCAAGAGACCCAGTACTTC. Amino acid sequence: CATSDVKEQAQETQYF.